This TCR beta chain is drawn from a study of CD8 T cells in Susac syndrome. Sequencing of TCR beta was undertaken in CD8+ and CD4+ T cells derived from blood. Per the germline V gene, CDR1 is LNHNV and CDR2 is YYDKDF (reference sequence). Trimming shortened V by 0 bases and J by 6 bases, and 9 bases separated the two germline ends. This CDR3 has 13 amino acids. The RNA input was roughly 0.45 to 1 ug, and it was reverse transcribed with random hexamers. Across 54 Vbeta and 13 Jbeta, immunoSEQ multiplex PCR amplified TCR beta CDR3. TCRdb re-analysed the immunoSEQ multiplex PCR reads in MiXCR, keeping a single row per CDR3 protein. The table includes about 250,000 distinct CDR3 sequences, around 95% detected once.

The specimen sequenced was CD4+ T cells from PBMCs. J is TRBJ2-7 and V is TRBV15; tentative D call: TRBD2 (5 bases). This receptor was taken from a human donor with multiple sclerosis. This chain's CDR3 is CATSRDRGLEQYV. The CDR3 nucleotides read TGTGCCACCAGCAGAGATAGAGGGCTCGAGCAGTACGTC.